This entry lists 32 T cell receptor beta chains sequenced from one sample in a study of cytomegalovirus exposure and HLA in healthy donors. This PCR relied on a set of 60 Vbeta primers and 13 Jbeta primers. Produced via immunoSEQ multiplex PCR; TCRdb's table is partial and in-frame only. The sample records under 300,000 clones, about 66% being singletons. The material sequenced was PBMCs. The receptors were sampled from a female donor in good health and CMV-seronegative.

This clone is a singleton in its sample. The CDR3: CASSNRGASGGNEQFF. The DNA for the CDR3 is TGTGCCAGCAGCAATAGAGGGGCTAGCGGGGGGAATGAGCAGTTCTTC. The gene calls are TRBV11-2 and TRBJ2-1; 11 positions agree with TRBD2. The CDR3 contains 16 residues. Trimming removed 5 bases from V and 7 bases from J; junction bases left unmatched: 10. Germline assignment: CDR1 SGHAT and CDR2 FQNNGV.

In this sample, this clone turned up once. This chain links TRBV7-9 with TRBJ2-5; TRBD2 is a possible D gene (5 bases). V gave up 0 bases and J gave up 11 bases, with 7 bases separating them. There are 11 residues in the CDR3. Germline assignment: CDR1 SEHNR and CDR2 FQNEAQ (reference sequence). The CDR3 bases are TGTGCCAGCAGCTTAGCCGGGGAGCAGTACTTC. It yields the protein CASSLAGEQYF.

The V gene is TRBV7-2, the J gene TRBJ2-7; D is uncertain. CDR3 length equals 13 residues. Germline CDR1 reads SGHTA; CDR2 reads FQGNSA. Deletions cut 2 bases from V and 4 bases from J, with 9 bases between. The CDR3, as DNA: TGTGCCAGCAGCTTATCCCCAGTATACGAGCAGTACTTC. This translates into CASSLSPVYEQYF.

Remarks on this clone: Sequence at one end of the junction differs from germline and may be a read error. The rearrangement uses TRBV6-1 and TRBJ2-7; TRBD1 agrees at 8 bases. The germline V gene encodes CDR1 MNHNS and CDR2 SASEGT. The CDR3 consists of 14 residues. The CDR3 DNA follows: TGTGCCATCCAGACAGGGGCCATCTCCTACGGGCAGTACTTC. Amino acid sequence: CAIQTGAISYGQYF.

The rearrangement uses TRBV28 and TRBJ1-6, with D possibly being TRBD1 (6 bases). Per the germline V gene, CDR1 is MDHEN and CDR2 is SYDVKM. The CDR3 extends over 16 amino acids. With 6 bases removed from V and 12 bases from J, the gap between germline ends came to 24 bases. The CDR3 region is CASSLSLGANGVPLHF. In DNA form, the CDR3 reads TGTGCCAGCAGCCTAAGCCTGGGGGCTAACGGGGTACCCCTCCACTTT.

V is TRBV7-2 and J is TRBJ1-5; D call uncertain. There are 13 residues in the CDR3. V lost 4 bases and J 2 bases, leaving 6 bases between the germline ends. CDR1 SGHTA and CDR2 FQGNSA come from the germline V gene. The CDR3 coding sequence is TGTGCCAGCAGCTGGCAGGGCAATCAGCCCCAGCATTTT. Amino acids: CASSWQGNQPQHF.

The J gene is TRBJ2-5, the V gene TRBV11-2; TRBD1 matches 8 bases. Trimming at V came to 1 base and at J to 5 bases, leaving 9 bases not matched to a gene. This CDR3 contains 16 residues. Germline assignment: CDR1 SGHAT and CDR2 FQNNGV. The CDR3: CASSLGGSGGGETQYF. Written as DNA, the CDR3 is TGTGCCAGCAGCTTAGGGGGGTCAGGGGGCGGGGAGACCCAGTACTTC.

Concerning this clone: An end of the junction differs from the germline gene, which may be a read error. This chain links TRBV11-2 with TRBJ2-4, with D perhaps TRBD2 (6 bases). The CDR3 sequence is 14 residues long. CDR1 is SGHAT, CDR2 FQNNGV, per germline. Written as DNA, the CDR3 is TGTGCCAACAGCTCGCTGACTAGTCTAGGCATTCAGTACTTC. The encoded protein is CANSSLTSLGIQYF.

The chain recombines TRBV4-1 with TRBJ2-5, with 10 bases that match TRBD2. Gene TRBJ2-7 matches the end of the DNA better, so the J call may be wrong. The V gene's germline CDR1 is MGHRA and CDR2 YSYEKL. The CDR3 runs to 15 residues. CDR3 in amino acids: CASSQSLAGADEQYF. The CDR3, as DNA: TGCGCCAGCAGCCAATCCCTAGCGGGAGCTGACGAGCAGTACTTC.

The DNA for the CDR3 is TGTGCCAGCAGCCGGTCGGGAAATGAAAAACTGTTTTTT. This gives the protein CASSRSGNEKLFF. The rearrangement links TRBV11-3 to TRBJ1-4; D unresolved. This CDR3 is built from 13 residues. V lost 5 bases to trimming and J lost 5 bases, with 9 bases between them. Germline V lookup: CDR1 SGHNT, CDR2 YENEEA. Combining the CDR3 with reference TRBV11-3 and TRBJ1-4 gives the whole variable domain EAGVVQSPRYKIIEKKQPVAFWCNPISGHNTLYWYLQNLGQGPELLIRYENEEAVDDSQLPKDRFSAERLKGVDSTLKIQPAELGDSAVYLCASSRSGNEKLFFGSGTQLSVL.

This clone has just a few counts. V usage is TRBV10-3 and J usage is TRBJ2-1; 9 nucleotides line up with TRBD2. With V trimmed by 4 bases and J by 6 bases, 4 bases remained unmatched. Looked up from germline, CDR1 is ENHRY and CDR2 is SYGVKD. The CDR3 runs 14 residues. Written as DNA, the CDR3 is TGTGCCATCAGTGCCGGGACTAGCCTCAATGAGCAGTTCTTC. It codes for CAISAGTSLNEQFF.

This clone was observed once. The gene calls are TRBV9 and TRBJ2-2; possibly TRBD1 for D (6 bases). Trimming removed 1 base at V and 0 bases at J, with 13 bases between. Per germline, CDR1 SGDLS and CDR2 YYNGEE. The CDR3 loop spans 17 amino acids. The CDR3 spells CASSVPSDRPNTGELFF. CDR3 DNA: TGTGCCAGCAGCGTACCGTCCGACAGGCCGAACACCGGGGAGCTGTTTTTT.

This clone was counted a few times. V and J are TRBV7-2 and TRBJ2-5; D gene uncertain. In germline, CDR1 is SGHTA, CDR2 FQGNSA. The CDR3 extends over 14 amino acids. V gave up 5 bases and J gave up 2 bases, with 12 bases separating them. The CDR3 coding sequence is TGTGCCAGCAGCCCGCAGGCTTTACAAGAGACCCAGTACTTC. Protein sequence: CASSPQALQETQYF.

The chain couples TRBV19 to TRBJ1-5; 7 nucleotides agree with TRBD1. V dropped 4 bases and J dropped 1; count of bases not matched to a gene: 7. The CDR3 contains 16 residues. Per germline, CDR1 LNHDA and CDR2 SQIVND (reference sequence). DNA of the CDR3: TGTGCCAGTAGTAGATACAGGGGAGGAAGCAATCAGCCCCAGCATTTT. Protein product: CASSRYRGGSNQPQHF.

The V and J genes are TRBV5-6 and TRBJ2-7; perhaps TRBD1 as D (6 bases). The CDR3 extends over 16 amino acids. The V end lost 0 bases, the J end lost 3 bases, and 16 bases lay between the germline ends. Per germline, CDR1 SGHDT and CDR2 YYEEEE. CDR3 in amino acids: CASSLAGPSRGYEQYF. The CDR3 DNA follows: TGTGCCAGCAGCTTGGCCGGGCCTAGCAGGGGCTACGAGCAGTACTTC.

This clone was seen more than once but under ten times. The chain has TRBV7-2 and TRBJ1-5; the D is unclear. The CDR3 is 12 amino acids. Trimming took 1 base from V and 11 from J, leaving 9 bases between them. In germline, CDR1 is SGHTA, CDR2 FQGNSA. In nucleotides, the CDR3 is TGTGCCAGCAGCTTAGGAGGGAAGACCCAGCATTTT. It is translated as CASSLGGKTQHF.

This chain joins TRBV6-1 and TRBJ1-1; 9 nucleotides match TRBD1. Germline V gene sequence: CDR1 MNHNS, CDR2 SASEGT. With V trimmed by 3 bases and J by 0 bases, 8 bases remained unmatched. The CDR3 spans 17 residues. The CDR3 sequence is CASSDPGQGWLNTEAFF. CDR3 in DNA: TGTGCCAGCAGTGATCCCGGACAGGGGTGGTTGAACACTGAAGCTTTCTTT.

The J gene is TRBJ2-3, the V gene TRBV5-1; 11 nucleotides line up with TRBD2. This CDR3 is built from 15 residues. Germline V lookup: CDR1 SGHRS, CDR2 YFSETQ. Trimming cost V 4 bases and J 5 bases; bases outside gene matches: 6. The CDR3 loop reads CASSQGSGRGDTQYF. The CDR3 bases are TGCGCCAGCAGCCAAGGTAGCGGGAGGGGAGATACGCAGTATTTT.

The V and J genes are TRBV5-1 and TRBJ1-4, with a tentative D call TRBD1 (6 bases). Trimming cost V 0 bases and J 6 bases, with 12 bases left between them. The V gene's germline CDR1 is SGHRS and CDR2 YFSETQ. CDR3 length equals 15 residues. The CDR3 bases are TGCGCCAGCAGCTTGGTGTCAGGACAGCATGAAAAACTGTTTTTT. Residues: CASSLVSGQHEKLFF.

The rearrangement joins TRBV28 to TRBJ2-7, with D tentatively TRBD1 (5 bases). The CDR3 has 14 amino acids. In germline, CDR1 is MDHEN, CDR2 SYDVKM. V dropped 4 bases and J dropped 3 bases, with 13 bases sitting between them. The CDR3 is CASSSSPQGYEQYF. CDR3 sequence (DNA): TGTGCCAGCAGTTCCTCGCCGCAGGGCTACGAGCAGTACTTC.

The rearrangement uses TRBV5-1 and TRBJ2-3; 9 positions match TRBD2. The CDR3 has 14 residues. With V trimmed by 4 bases and J by 3 bases, 3 bases remained unmatched. Germline-derived CDR1 and CDR2 are SGHRS and YFSETQ. The CDR3 protein is CASSIAGETDTQYF. The DNA of the CDR3 is TGCGCCAGCAGCATAGCGGGAGAAACAGATACGCAGTATTTT.

The chain uses TRBV11-2 and TRBJ2-1; D remains unclear. This CDR3 contains 16 residues. Between the trimmed V and J ends, which lost 1 base and 7 bases, there was a span of 17 bases. The V gene's germline CDR1 is SGHAT and CDR2 FQNNGV. The CDR3 region has the DNA TGTGCCAGCAGCTTAGTAGTGAGTATACCCTGGAATGAGCAGTTCTTC. Translated: CASSLVVSIPWNEQFF.

The chain uses TRBV28 and TRBJ2-7; unclear D gene. The V gene lost 5 bases and the J gene lost 3 bases, with 5 bases spanning the gap. The CDR3 runs 11 residues. Germline loops: CDR1 MDHEN, CDR2 SYDVKM. This CDR3 reads CASSTLYEQYF. As DNA, the CDR3 is TGTGCCAGCAGTACTCTCTACGAGCAGTACTTC.

The chain couples TRBV27 to TRBJ2-7; TRBD2 matches 7 bases. The V gene's germline CDR1 is MNHEY and CDR2 SMNVEV (reference sequence). The CDR3 contains 14 residues. V lost 1 base to trimming and J lost 6 bases; unmatched junction nucleotides: 6. CDR3 bases: TGTGCCAGCAGTTTATTGGGGGAGGGAGGCGAGCAGTACTTC. Protein: CASSLLGEGGEQYF.

This clone has just a few counts. This sequence joins TRBV29-1 and TRBJ2-2, with D possibly matching TRBD1 (6 bases). V gave up 4 bases and J gave up 1 base, with 13 bases separating them. The CDR3 has 15 residues. Germline CDR1 and CDR2: SQVTM and ANQGSEA. The CDR3 DNA is TGCAGCGTTGTACAGGGACCTCTGAACACCGGGGAGCTGTTTTTT. Its protein is CSVVQGPLNTGELFF.

The chain has TRBV19 and TRBJ2-7; tentative D call: TRBD2 (6 bases). Germline V gives CDR1 LNHDA, CDR2 SQIVND (reference sequence). V dropped 11 bases and J dropped 2 bases, with 19 bases sitting between them. This CDR3 comprises 14 residues. The CDR3 region has the DNA TGTGCCGCCGGCCCTCCGTGGGGGGCCTACGAGCAGTACTTC. Protein sequence: CAAGPPWGAYEQYF. Combining the CDR3 with reference TRBV19 and TRBJ2-7 gives the whole variable domain DGGITQSPKYLFRKEGQNVTLSCEQNLNHDAMYWYRQDPGQGLRLIYYSQIVNDFQKGDIAEGYSVSREKKESFPLTVTSAQKNPTAFYLCAAGPPWGAYEQYFGPGTRLTVT.

The chain carries TRBV10-2 and TRBJ2-1, with TRBD1 as a possible D gene (6 bases). The germline V gene has CDR1 WSHSY and CDR2 SAAADI. The V end lost 7 bases, the J end lost 9 bases, and 16 bases lay between the germline ends. CDR3 length equals 13 residues. The CDR3 region is CASTLQGGVEQFF. The DNA of the CDR3 is TGCGCCAGCACCCTGCAAGGGGGTGTTGAGCAGTTCTTC.

Concerning this clone itself: Being one base from a much bigger clone, this may be a read error. The sample carries other DNA sequences with the same CDR3. The chain has TRBV6-5 and TRBJ2-5, with 7 bases identical to TRBD1. Germline values: CDR1 MNHEY, CDR2 SVGAGI. The J segment lost 5 bases and the V segment lost 5 bases, leaving 11 bases of the junction unmatched. CDR3 length: 15 amino acids. CDR3 sequence reads: CASSRLTGRRETQYF. DNA of the CDR3: TGTGCCAGCAGTCGCCTGACAGGGAGACGTGAGACCCAGTACTTC.

The V and J genes are TRBV9 and TRBJ1-3; no reliable D call. Trimming cost V 3 bases and J 0 bases, with 10 bases left between them. The germline V gene encodes CDR1 SGDLS and CDR2 YYNGEE. CDR3 length: 15 residues. The CDR3, as DNA: TGTGCCAGCAGCGCCTCCGGGATCTCTGGAAACACCATATATTTT. Its protein is CASSASGISGNTIYF. Using reference TRBV9 and TRBJ1-3 for the parts outside the CDR3, the full variable domain is DSGVTQTPKHLITATGQRVTLRCSPRSGDLSVYWYQQSLDQGLQFLIQYYNGEERAKGNILERFSAQQFPDLHSELNLSSLELGDSALYFCASSASGISGNTIYFGEGSWLTVV.

The V and J genes are TRBV7-9 and TRBJ2-2; D gene uncertain. The CDR3 runs 14 residues. Trimming shortened V by 5 bases and J by 6 bases, and 13 bases separated the two germline ends. The germline V gene has CDR1 SEHNR and CDR2 FQNEAQ (reference sequence). The CDR3 reads CASSHRLSSGELFF. CDR3 bases: TGTGCCAGCAGCCATCGACTCAGCTCCGGGGAGCTGTTTTTT.

Written as DNA, the CDR3 is TGTGCCAGCAGTTACGGTCCAGGGGCCAACACCGGGGAGCTGTTTTTT. Amino acid sequence: CASSYGPGANTGELFF. This chain links TRBV6-5 with TRBJ2-2; a weak D match, TRBD1 (6 bases). Trimming shortened V by 2 bases and J by 2 bases, and 12 bases separated the two germline ends. This CDR3 is built from 16 residues. Germline V CDR1 and CDR2: MNHEY, SVGAGI.

The V call is TRBV10-1, the J call TRBJ2-5; 9 bases match TRBD2. The CDR3 spans 16 residues. After removal of 8 bases from V and 1 base from J, the junction contained 11 bases not matched to a gene. Per germline, CDR1 WNHNN and CDR2 SYGVQD (reference sequence). The CDR3, as DNA: TGCGCCAGCCTTAGCGGGAGAAGGGGACTCCAAGAGACCCAGTACTTC. This encodes CASLSGRRGLQETQYF.